A selection of T cell receptor beta chains follows, all from one sample in a study of blood T cell repertoires in COVID-19. Data came from immunoSEQ multiplex PCR; TCRdb stores just in-frame clones and leaves some out. The repertoire has roughly 68,000 clones, around 80% of them found once; the top ten carry around a tenth. The sequencing input was peripheral blood. The receptors shown here come from a human donor in a cohort sampled during active COVID-19. Each CDR3 is given with its conserved first and last residue. D genes are given only for firm matches. Size is omitted from some rows. Given values are once, few, many or a class for expanded clones.

abundance	j_gene	d_gene	v_gene	CDR3aa	CDR3nt
NA	TRBJ1-5	NA	TRBV7-2	CASSLTQGKSNQPQHF	TGTGCCAGCAGCCTGACACAGGGAAAGAGCAATCAGCCCCAGCATTTT
once	TRBJ2-3	TRBD2	TRBV27	CASTYTRGLAGTDTQYF	TGTGCCAGCACCTACACCCGGGGACTAGCGGGAACAGATACGCAGTATTTT
NA	TRBJ2-1	NA	TRBV7-9	CASSSGTVSSYNEQFF	TGTGCCAGCAGCTCCGGGACTGTGAGCTCCTACAATGAGCAGTTCTTC
few	TRBJ1-2	NA	TRBV7-2	CASSLGPGVLYGYTF	TGTGCCAGCAGCTTAGGCCCAGGGGTCCTCTATGGCTACACCTTC
NA	TRBJ1-4	NA	TRBV15	CATRSGSGEKLFF	TGTGCCACCAGGAGCGGGTCGGGTGAAAAACTGTTTTTT
NA	TRBJ1-2	NA	TRBV9	CASSGGTIAGYTF	TGTGCCAGCAGCGGAGGGACAATAGCTGGCTACACCTTC
few	TRBJ1-5	NA	TRBV19	CASSQTGWNQPQHF	TGTGCCAGTAGCCAGACAGGCTGGAATCAGCCCCAGCATTTT
NA	TRBJ2-7	TRBD1	TRBV5-1	CASTSGQGPYEQYF	TGCGCCAGCACCTCGGGACAGGGGCCCTACGAGCAGTACTTC
NA	TRBJ2-1	NA	TRBV30	CAWRAPRGYNEQFF	TGTGCCTGGAGAGCCCCGAGAGGCTACAATGAGCAGTTCTTC
NA	TRBJ2-1	TRBD2	TRBV7-9	CASSSRLILAGGQGNEQFF	TGTGCCAGCAGCTCTCGACTCATCTTAGCGGGAGGGCAAGGAAATGAGCAGTTCTTC
NA	TRBJ2-7	NA	TRBV2	CASTDRGLQYF	TGTGCCAGTACTGATCGAGGTTTGCAGTACTTC
NA	TRBJ2-1	TRBD2	TRBV28	CASTRPLAGDNEQFF	TGTGCCAGCACCCGCCCCTTGGCGGGAGACAATGAGCAGTTCTTC
NA	TRBJ1-2	TRBD1	TRBV6-5	CASSFGTGGTNYGYTF	TGTGCCAGCAGTTTCGGGACAGGGGGAACTAACTATGGCTACACCTTC
NA	TRBJ2-1	TRBD2	TRBV28	CASSPLSGRGGNEQFF	TGTGCCAGCAGTCCTCTTAGCGGGAGAGGTGGGAATGAGCAGTTCTTC
few	TRBJ2-7	NA	TRBV4-2	CASSQDLEGYEQYF	TGTGCCAGCAGCCAAGATCTAGAAGGATACGAGCAGTACTTC
NA	TRBJ2-7	TRBD2	TRBV6-6	CASSWDGTTGGEQYF	TGTGCCAGCAGCTGGGACGGGACTACCGGCGGGGAGCAGTACTTC
NA	TRBJ1-2	NA	TRBV28	CASNFLRGGGYTF	TGTGCCAGCAACTTTCTTAGGGGGGGTGGCTACACCTTC